The next 5 T cell receptor beta chains were all read from a single sample in a study of Ad26.COV2.S vaccination and SARS-CoV-2 variants. The table came from immunoSEQ multiplex PCR; TCRdb's copy has only in-frame clones and leaves some out. The table includes approximately 360,000 clones, roughly four fifths detected once. The treatment: some 19 received Ad26.COV2.S at low or high dose, single or two shots; about 5 received placebo; per-sample allocation not given. Day 63 following the first vaccine or placebo injection was when the samples were taken. Sequencing used peripheral blood, obtained in a trial of Ad26.COV2.S vaccine versus placebo. The receptors were gathered from a person between 18 and 65 years old who received the Ad26.COV2.S COVID-19 vaccine or a placebo.

The genes are TRBV3-1 (or the pseudogene TRBV3-2) and TRBJ2-5, with D perhaps given as TRBD1 or TRBD2 (5 bases each). Germline V gene data show CDR1 as LGHDT and CDR2 as YNNKEL (reference sequence). V gave up 5 bases and J gave up 2 bases, with 15 bases separating them. CDR3 length: 15 residues. The CDR3 DNA sequence: TGTGCCAGCAGCTACCTGGGGGTTAATCAAGAGACCCAGTACTTC. This translates into CASSYLGVNQETQYF.

V usage is TRBV19 and J usage is TRBJ2-4, with 10 bases that match TRBD1. The CDR3 is 12 amino acids. Germline-derived CDR1 and CDR2 are LNHDA and SQIVND (reference sequence). V trimming: 3 bases; J trimming: 14 bases; junction bases outside the gene matches: 4. DNA for the CDR3: TGTGCCAGTAGTATGGACAGGGGGACGGAGTACTTC. It specifies CASSMDRGTEYF.

The V call is TRBV15, the J call TRBJ1-2, with 7 positions matching TRBD1. Germline V gene lookup returns CDR1 LNHNV and CDR2 YYDKDF (reference sequence). The CDR3 runs to 13 residues. With 10 bases clipped from V and 2 bases from J, the junction kept 7 bases outside the gene matches. The DNA of the CDR3 is TGTGCCATTAGACAGGGAGGCAACTATGGCTACACCTTC. Protein sequence: CAIRQGGNYGYTF.

The chain combines TRBV11-2 with TRBJ2-1; a weak D match, TRBD1 (5 bases). Trimming cost V 5 bases and J 6 bases, with 8 bases left between them. The CDR3 spans 12 residues. The V gene's germline CDR1 is SGHAT and CDR2 FQNNGV. CDR3 sequence (DNA): TGTGCCAGCAGCCCCGACAGCAATGAGCAGTTCTTC. It yields the protein CASSPDSNEQFF. The whole variable domain, remainder taken from reference TRBV11-2 and TRBJ2-1, is EAGVAQSPRYKIIEKRQSVAFWCNPISGHATLYWYQQILGQGPKLLIQFQNNGVVDDSQLPKDRFSAERLKGVDSTLKIQPAKLEDSAVYLCASSPDSNEQFFGPGTRLTVL.

This clone has a single count. This chain uses TRBV25-1 with TRBJ2-7; 9 positions match TRBD2. From germline, CDR1 is MGHDK and CDR2 SYGVNS. This CDR3 is 14 amino acids long. Trimming removed 10 bases from V and 0 bases from J; junction bases left unmatched: 7. The CDR3 DNA reads TGTGCCACCTTTAGCGGGGGCAGCTCCTACGAGCAGTACTTC. This sequence encodes CATFSGGSSYEQYF.